The 7 T cell receptor beta chains presented below share a single source sample, sequenced in a study of blood T cell repertoires in COVID-19. Libraries were prepared by immunoSEQ multiplex PCR; TCRdb keeps only in-frame clonotypes and omits some of them. The sample holds about 200,000 clones, about 80% seen once. The sequenced sample was PBMCs or T cells enriched from blood (not recorded which). The receptors shown here come from a man aged 35 to 55 who had recovered from COVID-19.

The J gene is TRBJ1-2, the V gene TRBV27, with D perhaps matching TRBD1 (5 bases). V was shortened by 1 base and J by 8 bases, with 26 bases between the two germline ends. The germline V gene has CDR1 MNHEY and CDR2 SMNVEV (reference sequence). The CDR3 runs to 18 residues. The CDR3 DNA reads as TGTGCCAGCAGTTTATTCCGGGGGAGGCCCCAACCCTCGGGCGGCTACACCTTC. Its protein is CASSLFRGRPQPSGGYTF.

The chain joins TRBV7-9 to TRBJ2-5; a weak D match, TRBD1 (6 bases). V lost 5 bases and J 0 bases, leaving 16 bases between the germline ends. Germline V gene sequence: CDR1 SEHNR, CDR2 FQNEAQ (reference sequence). This CDR3 is 16 amino acids long. The CDR3 DNA sequence: TGTGCCAGCAGCCGCTGGGACATATCCTACCAAGAGACCCAGTACTTC. Its translation is CASSRWDISYQETQYF.

V is TRBV24-1 and J is TRBJ1-1; TRBD1 might be the D (6 bases). Trimming cost V 8 bases and J 0 bases, with 12 bases left between them. The CDR3 length is 14 residues. Per germline, CDR1 KGHDR and CDR2 SFDVKD. The CDR3 here is CATTDGGLNTEAFF. Here the CDR3 DNA reads TGTGCCACCACCGATGGGGGCCTGAACACTGAAGCTTTCTTT.

The rearrangement links TRBV7-2 to TRBJ1-1; tentatively, D is TRBD1 (6 bases). The germline V gene has CDR1 SGHTA and CDR2 FQGNSA. Trimming left V 6 bases short and J 4 bases short, with 15 bases between. The CDR3 sequence is 14 residues long. This chain's CDR3 is CASRNSQGSTEAFF. Written as DNA, the CDR3 is TGTGCCAGCAGGAACTCCCAGGGGTCCACTGAAGCTTTCTTT. The full variable domain, with the rest looked up from reference TRBV7-2 and TRBJ1-1, is GAGVSQSPSNKVTEKGKDVELRCDPISGHTALYWYRQSLGQGLEFLIYFQGNSAPDKSGLPSDRFSAERTGGSVSTLTIQRTQQEDSAVYLCASRNSQGSTEAFFGQGTRLTVV.

The chain is built from TRBV18 and TRBJ2-6; possibly TRBD1 for D (5 bases). The CDR3 totals 15 residues. The germline V and J ends were trimmed by 3 bases and 0 bases, with 6 bases remaining between them. Germline V gene lookup returns CDR1 KGHSH and CDR2 LQKENI. This CDR3 reads CASSPQGSGANVLTF. CDR3 nucleotides: TGTGCCAGCTCACCGCAGGGCTCTGGGGCCAACGTCCTGACTTTC.

The chain couples TRBV19 to TRBJ2-3; the match to TRBD1 covers 7 bases. V lost 5 bases, J lost 4 bases, and 9 bases stayed unmatched. Germline V gene sequence: CDR1 LNHDA, CDR2 SQIVND (reference sequence). This CDR3 has 15 residues. This CDR3 is CASSEQGMTADTQYF. For the CDR3, the DNA is TGTGCCAGTAGTGAACAGGGGATGACTGCAGATACGCAGTATTTT.

This clone was seen just once. The rearrangement links TRBV25-1 to TRBJ1-2, with TRBD1 identical over 12 bases. From germline, CDR1 is MGHDK and CDR2 SYGVNS. CDR3 length: 15 amino acids. Unmatched junction bases numbered 11, after V lost 8 bases and J lost 7 bases. The CDR3, as DNA: TGTGCCAGCGGGGACAGGGGGCCAGGGGGGTTTGGCTACACCTTC. Encoded protein: CASGDRGPGGFGYTF.